These T cell receptor beta chains were read from a single sample in a study of shared clonotypes between healthy human individuals. The method was immunoSEQ multiplex PCR; TCRdb's version includes in-frame clones alone and lacks a portion of them. This table holds approximately 180,000 clones, approximately 92% found once. Sequencing was done on a sample of naive CD4+ T cells sorted from blood. The receptors here all came from a woman in her thirties in good health. CDR3s include the opening cysteine and the closing phenylalanine or tryptophan. Fields, in order: D gene, V gene, J gene, clone size, CDR3 DNA, CDR3 protein. D genes are given only for firm matches. Only part of the rows carry a size: once, few, many, or a class if the clone is expanded.

>TRBD2|TRBV7-9|TRBJ2-2|once
TGTGCCAGCAGCCCAAGGAGCGGGAGGGCCAACGGGGAGCTGTTTTTT
CASSPRSGRANGELFF
>NA|TRBV28|TRBJ1-4|NA
TGTGCCAGCGGTCAGATAGGGTCTAATGAAAAACTGTTTTTT
CASGQIGSNEKLFF
>NA|TRBV5-6|TRBJ1-3|NA
TGTGCCAGCAGCTTGCCGGGGAGAAACACCATATATTTT
CASSLPGRNTIYF
>TRBD1|TRBV6-5|TRBJ2-7|few
TGTGCCAGCAGTCCGGACAGGGGAAATATCTACGAGCAGTACTTC
CASSPDRGNIYEQYF
>TRBD1|TRBV19|TRBJ2-5|NA
TGTGCCAGTAGTAAAGGACAGGGGGCTACGGGAGAGACCCAGTACTTC
CASSKGQGATGETQYF
>TRBD2|TRBV5-1|TRBJ2-2|NA
TGCGCCAGCAGCTCTCTGACTAGCGGGAGCGACACCGGGGAGCTGTTTTTT
CASSSLTSGSDTGELFF
>NA|TRBV10-2|TRBJ2-5|NA
TGCGCCAGCAGTAAGGGCAGGGTGAGGGAGACCCAGTACTTC
CASSKGRVRETQYF
>NA|TRBV7-9|TRBJ1-4|NA
TGTGCCAGCAGCCCGAGGGCCCGTAGTATAGGTGAAAAACTGTTTTTT
CASSPRARSIGEKLFF
>NA|TRBV7-2|TRBJ1-4|NA
TGTGCCAGCAGCTTAGACGGTGGACGTTGGGGAAAACTGTTTTTT
CASSLDGGRWGKLFF
>NA|TRBV5-1|TRBJ1-2|NA
TGCGCCAGCAGAAAGAACGTTGACAAGCTCAATGGCTACACCTTC
CASRKNVDKLNGYTF
>NA|TRBV21-1|TRBJ2-3|NA
TGTGCCAGCAGCAAAGATACGCAGTATTTT
CASSKDTQYF
>NA|TRBV6-5|TRBJ1-3|NA
TGTGCCAGCAGTTTCAGCTCTGGAAACACCATATATTTT
CASSFSSGNTIYF
>NA|TRBV25-1|TRBJ2-5|NA
TGTGCCAGCAGTGCTAGCGCGCAAGAGACCCAGTACTTC
CASSASAQETQYF
>NA|TRBV10-3|TRBJ2-3|NA
TGTGCCACCCTCGGGGTGGCGTCAGATACGCAGTATTTT
CATLGVASDTQYF
>NA|TRBV6-5|TRBJ2-7|NA
TGTGCCAGCAGTTACTCGTCTCGGGTGGACTACGAGCAGTACTTC
CASSYSSRVDYEQYF
>TRBD1|TRBV29-1|TRBJ1-4|NA
TGCAGCGTTGACCGGTTCGGCAGGGACAGAGGTGAAAAACTGTTTTTT
CSVDRFGRDRGEKLFF
>TRBD1|TRBV6-4|TRBJ1-2|NA
TGTGCCAGCAGTGTGACAGGGTCTTTTAACTATGGCTACACCTTC
CASSVTGSFNYGYTF
>NA|TRBV9|TRBJ1-4|NA
TGTGCCAGCAGCTCCGGAGGGGTTCCTAATGAAAAACTGTTTTTT
CASSSGGVPNEKLFF
>TRBD2|TRBV5-4|TRBJ2-1|NA
TGTGCCAGCAGCCAAGGACTAGTTTACAATGAGCAGTTCTTC
CASSQGLVYNEQFF
>NA|TRBV7-9|TRBJ2-2|NA
TGTGCCAGCAGCTTAGTCGGCACGAACACCGGGGAGCTGTTTTTT
CASSLVGTNTGELFF
>TRBD1|TRBV27|TRBJ1-2|NA
TGTGCCAGCAGTTTAGACAGGGGGCTCTATGGCTACACCTTC
CASSLDRGLYGYTF
>NA|TRBV10-3|TRBJ2-7|NA
TGTGCCATCCAACCCCGGACCGCTAACTCCTACGAGCAGTACTTC
CAIQPRTANSYEQYF
>NA|TRBV28|TRBJ2-7|NA
TGTGCCAGCAGTTCCACTAGGGTGGTGGGATTTACCTACGAGCAGTACTTC
CASSSTRVVGFTYEQYF
>NA|TRBV5-8|TRBJ2-7|once
TGTGCCAGCAGCTTTGGAGATTTGAGCTCCTACGAGCAGTACTTC
CASSFGDLSSYEQYF
>NA|TRBV6-5|TRBJ1-4|NA
TGTGCCAGCAGTTGGGCAACTAATGAAAAACTGTTTTTT
CASSWATNEKLFF
>TRBD1|TRBV7-2|TRBJ1-1|NA
TGTGCCAGCAGCTCCGGGACAGGGGACACTGAAGCTTTCTTT
CASSSGTGDTEAFF